The clone carrying this TCR beta chain was counted between two and nine times. This specimen belongs to a study of blood T cell repertoires in COVID-19. Germline-derived CDR1 and CDR2 are LGHDT and YNNKEL (reference sequence). CDR3 length equals 15 residues. V shed 1 base and J shed 7 bases, with 16 bases lying between them. TCRdb keeps only in-frame clones here, not all; method: immunoSEQ multiplex PCR. The sample lists about 280,000 clones, roughly 85% occurring once. The material sequenced was peripheral blood. This clonotype was sampled from a man aged 45-60 years with active or convalescent COVID-19. This chain uses TRBV3-1 (or the pseudogene TRBV3-2) with TRBJ2-5, with D possibly TRBD1 on 5 matching bases. The CDR3 nucleotides read TGTGCCAGCAGCCAAGGCCCGGACATCGTGACGACCCAGTACTTC. This sequence encodes CASSQGPDIVTTQYF.